Shown below are 14 T cell receptor beta chains from a single sample sequenced in a study of blood T cell repertoires in COVID-19. Some clones are missing from TCRdb's copy, which holds only in-frame ones; the method was immunoSEQ multiplex PCR. This sample has approximately 200,000 clones; 79% occur once, and the top ten carry approximately 5.9%. Sequencing was performed on peripheral blood. The source of these receptors is a middle-aged woman with COVID-19, enrolled during active disease.

The chain recombines TRBV24-1 with TRBJ2-5, with unresolved D. CDR1 and CDR2 (germline): KGHDR, SFDVKD. The CDR3 extends over 11 amino acids. Trimming removed 4 bases from V and 5 bases from J, with 4 bases in between. CDR3 bases: TGTGCCACCAGTGACAGGGAGACCCAGTACTTC. Translated: CATSDRETQYF.

The V gene is TRBV18, the J gene TRBJ2-7; the match to TRBD1 covers 7 bases. Trimming cost V 5 bases and J 6 bases; bases outside gene matches: 10. The CDR3 runs 14 residues. CDR1 is KGHSH and CDR2 is LQKENI in the germline V gene. This CDR3 is CASSEGAAAVEQYF. The CDR3 region has the DNA TGTGCCAGCTCAGAGGGGGCGGCAGCCGTCGAGCAGTACTTC.

The sample holds a few counts of this clone. V gene TRBV6-4 combines with J gene TRBJ2-7; 7 bases fit TRBD2. The CDR3 is made up of 14 amino acids. Germline loops: CDR1 MRHNA, CDR2 SNTAGT. The trim removed 6 bases at V and 7 bases at J, leaving 12 bases unmatched. The CDR3 region is CASRLLAELGEQYF. The CDR3 nucleotides read TGTGCCAGCAGACTTCTAGCGGAGCTTGGGGAGCAGTACTTC.

This clone was picked up many times. Here the CDR3 DNA reads TGTGCCAGCAGCTTAGCGGACAGGGGGCTTAATTATAATTCACCCCTCCACTTT. Its translation: CASSLADRGLNYNSPLHF. The V and J genes are TRBV7-8 and TRBJ1-6; 11 bases line up with TRBD1. V was pared by 0 bases and J by 4 bases, with 5 bases of the junction left unmatched. Germline lookup yields CDR1 SGHVS and CDR2 FQNEAQ. There are 18 residues in the CDR3.

CDR3: CAWSGASGKGGTDTQYF. CDR3 nucleotide sequence: TGTGCCTGGAGTGGGGCTAGCGGGAAAGGAGGAACAGATACGCAGTATTTT. This chain joins TRBV30 and TRBJ2-3, with 9 bases that match TRBD2. V gave up 1 base and J gave up 3 bases; unmatched junction bases: 11. The CDR3 contains 17 residues. CDR1 and CDR2 from the germline V gene are GTSNPN and SVGIG (reference sequence). The variable domain in full, completed from reference TRBV30 and TRBJ2-3, reads SQTIHQWPATLVQPVGSPLSLECTVEGTSNPNLYWYRQAAGRGLQLLFYSVGIGQISSEVPQNLSASRPQDRQFILSSKKLLLSDSGFYLCAWSGASGKGGTDTQYFGPGTRLTVL.

This clone appeared a single time. This rearrangement joins TRBV5-1 to TRBJ2-5; the match to TRBD2 covers 15 bases. CDR3 length: 16 amino acids. V trimming: 4 bases; J trimming: 5 bases; junction bases outside the gene matches: 6. Germline CDR1 reads SGHRS; CDR2 reads YFSETQ. The CDR3: CASSRIGTSGGETQYF. The CDR3 region has the DNA TGCGCCAGCAGCCGGATCGGGACTAGCGGGGGGGAGACCCAGTACTTC.

The CDR3 DNA reads as TGTGCCAGCAGTCCAGGGATTGGCGGGGAGCTGTTTTTT. Its protein is CASSPGIGGELFF. The gene calls are TRBV7-7 and TRBJ2-2; a possible D gene is TRBD1 (5 bases). V lost 6 bases and J lost 7, with 12 bases in between. This CDR3 is 13 amino acids long. CDR1 is SSHAT and CDR2 is FNYEAQ in the germline V gene (reference sequence).

This chain links TRBV6-2 or TRBV6-3 with TRBJ2-5, with 9 bases identical to TRBD2. The CDR3 loop spans 14 amino acids. Germline CDR1 and CDR2: MNHEY and SVGEGT. With V trimmed by 5 bases and J by 9 bases, 10 bases remained unmatched. The CDR3 nucleotides are TGTGCCAGCAGTAGCGGGGGGCCTGCCAAGGCCCAGTACTTC. It is translated as CASSSGGPAKAQYF.

The chain links TRBV2 to TRBJ1-5; D is ambiguous. The germline V and J ends were trimmed by 3 bases and 7 bases, with 13 bases remaining between them. CDR1 is SNHLY, CDR2 FYNNEI, per germline. The CDR3 has 14 amino acids. CDR3 in amino acids: CASSDWEVRQPQHF. CDR3 DNA sequence: TGTGCCAGCAGTGATTGGGAGGTAAGGCAGCCCCAGCATTTT.

J is TRBJ2-3 and V is TRBV7-9; possibly TRBD1 for D (6 bases). CDR3 length equals 15 residues. Per germline, CDR1 SEHNR and CDR2 FQNEAQ (reference sequence). Trimming cost V 4 bases and J 2 bases, with 13 bases left between them. DNA for the CDR3: TGTGCCAGCAGCTGGCAGGGGTTCCTCACAGATACGCAGTATTTT. Its protein product is CASSWQGFLTDTQYF.

The chain combines TRBV24-1 with TRBJ2-3, with TRBD1 matching over 7 bases. V trimming: 5 bases; J trimming: 4 bases; junction bases outside the gene matches: 11. CDR1 and CDR2 (germline): KGHDR, SFDVKD. The CDR3 is 16 amino acids. CDR3 region: CATSGSNRGRADTQYF. For the CDR3, the DNA is TGTGCCACCAGTGGCTCAAACAGGGGTAGGGCAGATACGCAGTATTTT.

V and J are TRBV11-2 and TRBJ2-5; D may be TRBD1 (6 bases). CDR1 and CDR2 from the germline V gene are SGHAT and FQNNGV. This CDR3 has 16 residues. V lost 5 bases to trimming and J lost 3 bases, with 19 bases between them. As DNA, the CDR3 is TGTGCCAGCAGCCTTGGGGGCCCAGGGCCCGAAGAGACCCAGTACTTC. Translation gives CASSLGGPGPEETQYF.

This clone was counted once. The chain couples TRBV27 to TRBJ1-1; a possible D gene is TRBD1 (5 bases). Germline-derived CDR1 and CDR2 are MNHEY and SMNVEV (reference sequence). The CDR3 sequence is 15 residues long. V lost 0 bases, J lost 0 bases, and 8 bases lay in between. The CDR3 spells CASSLSSGLNTEAFF. CDR3 bases: TGTGCCAGCAGTTTATCGTCAGGGTTGAACACTGAAGCTTTCTTT.

The rearrangement uses TRBV18 and TRBJ1-1, with D unresolved. The CDR3 sequence is 15 residues long. From germline, CDR1 is KGHSH and CDR2 LQKENI. V was pared by 5 bases and J by 2 bases, with 15 bases between. CDR3 residues: CASSATSNLNTEAFF. CDR3 nucleotide sequence: TGTGCCAGCTCAGCCACTTCTAATTTAAACACTGAAGCTTTCTTT.